These T cell receptor beta chains were read from a single sample in a study of PD-1 blockade in classical Hodgkin lymphoma. TCRdb keeps only in-frame clones here, not all; method: immunoSEQ multiplex PCR. The table records some 25,000 clones, more than 75% of them present only once. The sample in question was peripheral blood mononuclear cells (PBMCs), obtained before the second cycle of nivolumab. The receptors come from a human donor with classical Hodgkin lymphoma. CDR3s include the opening cysteine and the closing phenylalanine or tryptophan. Fields, in order: V gene, J gene, clone size, D gene, CDR3 protein, CDR3 DNA. A D gene is named only where the DNA matches it firmly. Some rows have no size entry. The others give once, few or many, or a class for an expanded clone.

V: TRBV4-1
J: TRBJ2-7
size: NA
D: TRBD2
CDR3: CASSGSGGSYEQYF
DNA: TGCGCCAGCAGCGGTAGCGGGGGCTCCTACGAGCAGTACTTC

V: TRBV2
J: TRBJ2-7
size: few
D: TRBD1
CDR3: CASTPGGQGASGGYYYEQYF
DNA: TGTGCCAGCACCCCCGGGGGACAGGGGGCCTCCGGGGGGTACTACTACGAGCAGTACTTC

V: TRBV4-1
J: TRBJ1-1
size: NA
D: NA
CDR3: CASSQALRRTEAFF
DNA: TGCGCCAGCAGCCAAGCCCTACGGCGGACTGAAGCTTTCTTT

V: TRBV4-3
J: TRBJ1-2
size: NA
D: NA
CDR3: CASSQDTGGYGYTF
DNA: TGCGCCAGCAGCCAAGATACCGGGGGCTATGGCTACACCTTC

V: TRBV18
J: TRBJ1-3
size: NA
D: NA
CDR3: CASSPDNSGNTIYF
DNA: TGTGCCAGCTCGCCTGACAACTCTGGAAACACCATATATTTT

V: TRBV4-2
J: TRBJ2-2
size: NA
D: NA
CDR3: CASSQVAASNTGELFF
DNA: TGTGCCAGCAGCCAAGTAGCGGCATCGAACACCGGGGAGCTGTTTTTT

V: TRBV28
J: TRBJ2-5
size: NA
D: NA
CDR3: CASRSGRRQETQYF
DNA: TGTGCCAGCAGATCAGGGCGCCGTCAAGAGACCCAGTACTTC

V: TRBV10-3
J: TRBJ1-1
size: few
D: NA
CDR3: CAISYGEMNTEAFF
DNA: TGTGCCATCAGCTACGGGGAGATGAACACTGAAGCTTTCTTT

V: TRBV28
J: TRBJ2-4
size: NA
D: NA
CDR3: CASSSPRQPGLAKNIQYF
DNA: TGTGCCAGCAGTTCGCCAAGGCAGCCGGGCCTAGCCAAAAACATTCAGTACTTC

V: TRBV7-2
J: TRBJ1-6
size: NA
D: TRBD1
CDR3: CASSTGVSPLHF
DNA: TGTGCCAGCTCCACAGGGGTATCACCCCTCCACTTT

V: TRBV4-3
J: TRBJ2-1
size: NA
D: NA
CDR3: CASSQDGVSNEQFF
DNA: TGCGCCAGCAGCCAAGACGGAGTCTCCAATGAGCAGTTCTTC

V: TRBV4-1
J: TRBJ1-1
size: NA
D: NA
CDR3: CASSQEMGPGTEAFF
DNA: TGCGCCAGCAGCCAAGAAATGGGACCTGGGACTGAAGCTTTCTTT

V: TRBV19
J: TRBJ1-1
size: few
D: NA
CDR3: CASGVGQNTEAFF
DNA: TGTGCCAGTGGGGTAGGACAGAACACTGAAGCTTTCTTT

V: TRBV28
J: TRBJ1-1
size: NA
D: NA
CDR3: CASSWGFAEAFF
DNA: TGTGCCAGCAGTTGGGGGTTCGCTGAAGCTTTCTTT

V: TRBV20-1
J: TRBJ2-1
size: NA
D: NA
CDR3: CSAFLPNEQFF
DNA: TGCAGTGCCTTCCTCCCCAATGAGCAGTTCTTC

V: TRBV19
J: TRBJ1-5
size: NA
D: NA
CDR3: CASSSRGQGNQPQHF
DNA: TGTGCCAGTAGTAGCCGGGGGCAGGGCAACCAGCCCCAGCATTTT

V: TRBV11-3
J: TRBJ1-2
size: NA
D: NA
CDR3: CASSFLVQGYGYTF
DNA: TGTGCCAGCAGCTTTTTGGTACAGGGCTATGGCTACACCTTC

V: TRBV6-6
J: TRBJ2-5
size: NA
D: NA
CDR3: CASSYGGEGQYF
DNA: TGTGCCAGCAGTTACGGGGGAGAGGGCCAGTACTTC

V: TRBV28
J: TRBJ1-5
size: NA
D: NA
CDR3: CASSSHRDAQPQHF
DNA: TGTGCCAGCAGTTCCCACAGGGACGCTCAGCCCCAGCATTTT

V: TRBV5-5
J: TRBJ2-2
size: NA
D: NA
CDR3: CASSLPSPSGELFF
DNA: TGTGCCAGCAGCTTGCCCAGCCCTTCCGGGGAGCTGTTTTTT

V: TRBV4-3
J: TRBJ1-2
size: NA
D: NA
CDR3: CASSHDRGANYGYTF
DNA: TGCGCCAGCAGCCACGATAGGGGGGCAAACTATGGCTACACCTTC

V: TRBV13
J: TRBJ1-1
size: NA
D: NA
CDR3: CASSLGATVMNTEAFF
DNA: TGTGCCAGCAGCCTGGGGGCGACAGTCATGAACACTGAAGCTTTCTTT

V: TRBV4-2
J: TRBJ1-1
size: NA
D: NA
CDR3: CASSRAQGGGTEAFF
DNA: TGTGCCAGCAGCCGCGCACAAGGAGGGGGCACTGAAGCTTTCTTT

V: TRBV28
J: TRBJ2-3
size: NA
D: TRBD1
CDR3: CASSLRGQGASTDTQYF
DNA: TGTGCCAGCAGTTTACGGGGACAGGGGGCTAGCACAGATACGCAGTATTTT

V: TRBV29-1
J: TRBJ1-1
size: NA
D: NA
CDR3: CSVEDSTDAAFF
DNA: TGCAGCGTTGAAGATTCGACAGACGCGGCTTTCTTT

V: TRBV7-3
J: TRBJ2-1
size: once
D: NA
CDR3: CASSPGSRVHNEQFF
DNA: TGTGCCAGCAGCCCCGGCAGTCGAGTGCACAATGAGCAGTTCTTC

V: TRBV4-2
J: TRBJ2-7
size: once
D: NA
CDR3: CASSQEGYDSYEQYF
DNA: TGTGCCAGCAGCCAAGAGGGATACGACTCCTACGAGCAGTACTTC

V: TRBV4-1
J: TRBJ1-2
size: NA
D: TRBD1
CDR3: CASTPRDSNNYGYTF
DNA: TGCGCCAGCACACCTCGGGACAGCAATAACTATGGCTACACCTTC

V: TRBV27
J: TRBJ1-1
size: NA
D: NA
CDR3: CASSPRQANTEAFF
DNA: TGTGCCAGCAGTCCAAGACAGGCGAACACTGAAGCTTTCTTT

V: TRBV5-4
J: TRBJ1-1
size: NA
D: NA
CDR3: CASRATGTGNTEAFF
DNA: TGTGCCAGCAGAGCGACGGGAACGGGGAACACTGAAGCTTTCTTT

V: TRBV6-5
J: TRBJ1-1
size: once
D: NA
CDR3: CASRRTVSTTEAFF
DNA: TGTGCCAGCAGGAGGACAGTCTCGACCACTGAAGCTTTCTTT

V: TRBV4-3
J: TRBJ1-6
size: few
D: NA
CDR3: CASSQEAGFNSPLHF
DNA: TGCGCCAGCAGCCAAGAGGCCGGATTTAATTCACCCCTCCACTTT

V: TRBV5-1
J: TRBJ2-2
size: NA
D: TRBD2
CDR3: CASSGGLAGVTGELFF
DNA: TGCGCCAGCAGCGGCGGACTAGCGGGGGTCACCGGGGAGCTGTTTTTT

V: TRBV7-9
J: TRBJ1-2
size: NA
D: NA
CDR3: CASSLSGQKGNYGYTF
DNA: TGTGCCAGCAGCTTATCTGGGCAGAAGGGCAACTATGGCTACACCTTC

V: TRBV27
J: TRBJ2-7
size: medium-sized
D: NA
CDR3: CASRDPGLTYEQYF
DNA: TGTGCCAGCAGGGATCCGGGTCTTACCTACGAGCAGTACTTC

V: TRBV18
J: TRBJ2-2
size: few
D: NA
CDR3: CASSPPGWETGELFF
DNA: TGTGCCAGCTCACCACCGGGTTGGGAGACCGGGGAGCTGTTTTTT

V: TRBV28
J: TRBJ2-1
size: NA
D: NA
CDR3: CASSLYRAWGDEQFF
DNA: TGTGCCAGCAGTTTATACAGGGCTTGGGGAGATGAGCAGTTCTTC

V: TRBV28
J: TRBJ1-6
size: NA
D: NA
CDR3: CASSPIPGVRSSSPLHF
DNA: TGTGCCAGCAGTCCTATTCCAGGGGTAAGGAGTAGTTCACCCCTCCACTTT

V: TRBV11-2
J: TRBJ1-1
size: NA
D: NA
CDR3: CASSYGDLRDTEAFF
DNA: TGTGCCAGCAGTTATGGGGACCTACGGGACACTGAAGCTTTCTTT

V: TRBV28
J: TRBJ2-1
size: NA
D: TRBD1
CDR3: CASSFPSGTGTHNEQFF
DNA: TGTGCCAGCAGTTTCCCCTCCGGGACAGGGACCCACAATGAGCAGTTCTTC

V: TRBV2
J: TRBJ2-3
size: NA
D: TRBD2
CDR3: CASSEAWVAGAITDTQYF
DNA: TGTGCCAGCAGTGAAGCGTGGGTAGCGGGGGCCATTACAGATACGCAGTATTTT

V: TRBV4-1
J: TRBJ2-1
size: NA
D: TRBD1
CDR3: CASSQDRSSYNEQFF
DNA: TGCGCCAGCAGCCAGGACAGGAGCTCCTACAATGAGCAGTTCTTC

V: TRBV19
J: TRBJ2-7
size: NA
D: TRBD2
CDR3: CASSTLGGYEQYF
DNA: TGTGCCAGTAGTACCCTCGGGGGGTACGAGCAGTACTTC